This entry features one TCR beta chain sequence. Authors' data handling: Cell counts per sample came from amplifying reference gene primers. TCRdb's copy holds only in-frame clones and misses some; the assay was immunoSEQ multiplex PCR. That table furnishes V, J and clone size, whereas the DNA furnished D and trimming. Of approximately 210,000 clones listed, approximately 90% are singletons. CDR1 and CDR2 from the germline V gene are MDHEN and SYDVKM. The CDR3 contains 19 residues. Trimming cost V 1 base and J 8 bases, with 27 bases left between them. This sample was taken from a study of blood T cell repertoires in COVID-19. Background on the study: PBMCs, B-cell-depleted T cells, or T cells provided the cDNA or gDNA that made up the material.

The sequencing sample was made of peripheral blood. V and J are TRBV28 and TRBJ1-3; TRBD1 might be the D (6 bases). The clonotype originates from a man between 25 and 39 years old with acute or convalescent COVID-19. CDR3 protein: CASSLYPGVLAGESYTIYF. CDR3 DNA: TGTGCCAGCAGTTTATACCCAGGGGTGCTGGCAGGGGAATCCTACACCATATATTTT.